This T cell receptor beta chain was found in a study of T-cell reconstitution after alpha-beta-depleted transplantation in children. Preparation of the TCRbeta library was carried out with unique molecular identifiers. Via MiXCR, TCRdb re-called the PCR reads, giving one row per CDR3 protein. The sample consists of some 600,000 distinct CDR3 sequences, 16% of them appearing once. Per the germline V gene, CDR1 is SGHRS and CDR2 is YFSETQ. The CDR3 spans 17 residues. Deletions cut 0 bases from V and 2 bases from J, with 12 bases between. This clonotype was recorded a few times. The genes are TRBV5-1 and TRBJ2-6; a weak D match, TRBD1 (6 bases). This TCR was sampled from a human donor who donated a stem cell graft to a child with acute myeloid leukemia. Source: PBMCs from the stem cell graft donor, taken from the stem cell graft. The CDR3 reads CASSLEAGVPGANVLTF. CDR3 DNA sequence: TGCGCCAGCAGCTTGGAGGCAGGGGTCCCTGGGGCCAACGTCCTGACTTTC. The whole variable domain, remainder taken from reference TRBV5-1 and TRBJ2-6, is KAGVTQTPRYLIKTRGQQVTLSCSPISGHRSVSWYQQTPGQGLQFLFEYFSETQRNKGNFPGRFSGRQFSNSRSEMNVSTLELGDSALYLCASSLEAGVPGANVLTFGAGSRLTVL.